This T cell receptor (beta chain) derives from a study of blood T cell repertoires in COVID-19. Study-level information: Samples came from the United States, Italy and Spain, spanning acute and convalescent COVID-19. T cells, B-cell-depleted T cells, or PBMCs supplied cDNA or gDNA.

In the original processing: Reference gene primer amplification in the assay estimated nucleated cell counts. Sequencing used immunoSEQ multiplex PCR; TCRdb keeps in-frame clones, though not all of them. Clone size and V and J calls were adopted from that table, with D and trimming inferred from the DNA. The top ten clones hold roughly 6.2% of a sample with under 120,000 clones, about 75% of them seen once. Per germline, CDR1 SGDLS and CDR2 YYNGEE. V was clipped by 3 bases and J by 4 bases; unmatched bases: 10. The CDR3 extends over 16 amino acids. The V and J genes are TRBV9 and TRBJ1-3; 7 bases are shared with TRBD1. The sample comprised peripheral blood. The receptor was derived from a man older than 75 with acute or convalescent COVID-19. CDR3 nucleotides: TGTGCCAGCAGCGGTGCAGGGGGTCTATCGGGAAACACCATATATTTT. The encoded protein is CASSGAGGLSGNTIYF.